The 23 T cell receptor beta chains in this list originate from one sample, sequenced in a study of T cells after yellow fever vaccination. TCRdb re-derived calls from the 5' RACE reads in MiXCR, one entry per CDR3 protein. The sample lists about 320,000 distinct CDR3 sequences, under 15% seen once, with 2.5% to 4% in the top ten. The material was CD4+ T cells sorted from PBMCs, obtained 15 days after the yellow fever booster vaccination. These receptors originate from a man aged 18 to 29 who received the YFV17D yellow fever vaccine.

This sequence joins TRBV12-3 or TRBV12-4 and TRBJ1-1; no reliable D call. Trimming stripped 6 bases from V and 2 bases from J, with 10 bases between. The CDR3 consists of 13 residues. Written as DNA, the CDR3 is TGTGCCAGCAGCACAATGATCAACACTGAAGCTTTCTTT. Residues: CASSTMINTEAFF.

The chain couples TRBV12-3 or TRBV12-4 to TRBJ1-2; maybe TRBD1 (6 bases). Trimming took off 10 bases at V and 0 bases at J, with 15 bases between the two ends. The CDR3 is 14 residues long. Here the CDR3 reads CAIETGSANYGYTF. In DNA form, the CDR3 reads TGTGCCATCGAAACAGGGTCGGCTAACTATGGCTACACCTTC.

With regard to this clonotype: One end of the junction is discordant with germline, which a read error may explain. The chain recombines TRBV20-1 with TRBJ1-5; TRBD1 matches at 9 bases. This CDR3 is 12 amino acids long. Per germline, CDR1 DFQATT and CDR2 SNEGSKA (reference sequence). This chain's CDR3 is CSARDLGDRGGF. In DNA form, the CDR3 reads TGCAGTGCTAGAGATCTCGGTGACAGGGGGGGGTTT.

The chain combines TRBV7-2 with TRBJ1-2, with 7 nucleotides matching TRBD1. The CDR3 runs to 14 residues. Germline trimming cut 5 bases from V and 4 bases from J; bases unmatched to any gene: 7. Germline values: CDR1 SGHTA, CDR2 FQGNSA. The CDR3: CASSDRATSYGYTF. Here the CDR3 DNA reads TGTGCCAGCAGCGACAGGGCTACCTCCTATGGCTACACCTTC. Using reference TRBV7-2 and TRBJ1-2 for the parts outside the CDR3, the full variable domain is GAGVSQSPSNKVTEKGKDVELRCDPISGHTALYWYRQSLGQGLEFLIYFQGNSAPDKSGLPSDRFSAERTGGSVSTLTIQRTQQEDSAVYLCASSDRATSYGYTFGSGTRLTVV.

The V gene is TRBV7-2, the J gene TRBJ2-5, with D uncertain. This CDR3 is built from 12 residues. Per germline, CDR1 SGHTA and CDR2 FQGNSA. V dropped 5 bases and J dropped 5 bases, with 9 bases sitting between them. The DNA for the CDR3 is TGTGCCAGCAGCATCCCCTTGGAGACCCAGTACTTC. Amino acids: CASSIPLETQYF.

This clonotype was seen more than once but under ten times. CDR3 nucleotide sequence: TGTGCCAGCAGTCGGGATAGCGGGGGGGCCGTGGATACGCAGTATTTT. Amino acids: CASSRDSGGAVDTQYF. The genes are TRBV6-2 or TRBV6-3 and TRBJ2-3, with 11 bases aligning to TRBD2. J lost 6 bases, V lost 5 bases, and 10 bases had no gene match. The germline gives CDR1 MNHEY, CDR2 SVGEGT. The CDR3 is made up of 16 amino acids.

This clonotype was detected only a few times. This chain links TRBV24-1 with TRBJ2-2; 10 nucleotides agree with TRBD1. The V gene's germline CDR1 is KGHDR and CDR2 SFDVKD. With 3 bases clipped from V and 1 base from J, the junction kept 4 bases outside the gene matches. This CDR3 contains 17 residues. This CDR3 reads CATSDHRDRGNTGELFF. CDR3 bases: TGTGCCACCAGTGATCACCGGGACAGGGGGAACACCGGGGAGCTGTTTTTT.

V is TRBV18 and J is TRBJ1-5; 7 bases are shared with TRBD1. The CDR3 runs 13 residues. Germline CDR1 and CDR2: KGHSH and LQKENI. The V gene end was trimmed by 5 bases and the J gene end by 5 bases; junction bases not matched to a gene: 3. CDR3 protein: CASSGTDYQPQHF. The CDR3 DNA reads TGTGCCAGCTCAGGGACAGATTATCAGCCCCAGCATTTT.

The rearrangement links TRBV15 to TRBJ2-1; D gene unclear. This CDR3 is built from 12 residues. Germline assignment: CDR1 LNHNV and CDR2 YYDKDF (reference sequence). The ends were cut back, 0 bases at V and 7 bases at J, with 4 bases in the middle. The CDR3 DNA sequence: TGTGCCACCAGCAGAGATTTAAATGAGCAGTTCTTC. Its protein product is CATSRDLNEQFF.

This chain joins TRBV7-9 and TRBJ2-2; tentative D call: TRBD2 (5 bases). V shed 9 bases and J shed 5 bases, with 13 bases lying between them. The CDR3 covers 13 residues. Germline V gives CDR1 SEHNR, CDR2 FQNEAQ (reference sequence). CDR3 nucleotide sequence: TGTGCCAGATTGGAGGTGTTTACCGGGGAGCTGTTTTTT. Translation gives CARLEVFTGELFF.

This clonotype has more than one count but fewer than ten. J is TRBJ1-6 and V is TRBV5-4; D is uncertain. The CDR3 has 13 residues. CDR1 SGHNT and CDR2 YYREEE come from the germline V gene (reference sequence). The germline V and J ends were trimmed by 0 bases and 7 bases, with 5 bases remaining between them. In DNA, the CDR3 is TGTGCCAGCAGCTTGGAGTGGAATTCACCCCTCCACTTT. Protein sequence: CASSLEWNSPLHF.

This clonotype was detected ten times or more. The chain joins TRBV18 to TRBJ2-2; D gene ambiguous. Germline V gene data show CDR1 as KGHSH and CDR2 as LQKENI. The V end lost 3 bases, the J end lost 5 bases, and 19 bases lay between the germline ends. The CDR3 is made up of 17 amino acids. The CDR3 nucleotides read TGTGCCAGCTCACCGCCCCCCCCGGGCCGTTTAACCGGGGAGCTGTTTTTT. This gives the protein CASSPPPPGRLTGELFF.

V and J are TRBV24-1 and TRBJ2-3; D gene unclear. Germline lookup yields CDR1 KGHDR and CDR2 SFDVKD. The CDR3 has 12 residues. V gave up 7 bases and J gave up 2 bases, with 6 bases separating them. CDR3 loop: CATRGPTDTQYF. The CDR3 nucleotides are TGTGCCACCAGGGGCCCCACAGATACGCAGTATTTT.

The genes are TRBV4-3 and TRBJ1-1; D is uncertain. Germline V gene sequence: CDR1 LGHNA, CDR2 YSLEER. The CDR3 is made up of 15 amino acids. The V and J ends lost 4 bases and 1 base respectively, with 13 bases between them. CDR3 bases: TGCGCCAGCAGCCCCGCTTTAGTGAGGAACACTGAAGCTTTCTTT. This encodes CASSPALVRNTEAFF.

This rearrangement joins TRBV4-1 to TRBJ2-1; D is perhaps TRBD2 (5 bases). The CDR3 totals 14 residues. V lost 3 bases, J lost 3 bases, and 9 bases lay in between. Germline values: CDR1 MGHRA, CDR2 YSYEKL. The CDR3 nucleotides are TGCGCCAGCAGCCAGACGGGAATCTACAATGAGCAGTTCTTC. Translation gives CASSQTGIYNEQFF.

Here the CDR3 DNA reads TGTGCCAGCAGCTTAGCCCGACAGACTGAAGCTTTCTTT. As protein: CASSLARQTEAFF. The chain has TRBV11-3 and TRBJ1-1, with D perhaps matching TRBD1 (5 bases). The germline V gene encodes CDR1 SGHNT and CDR2 YENEEA. The CDR3 covers 13 residues. V gave up 1 base and J gave up 5 bases, with 8 bases separating them.

CDR3 loop: CASRTWEGGEQYF. CDR3 DNA sequence: TGTGCCAGCAGGACCTGGGAGGGGGGGGAGCAGTACTTC. This sequence joins TRBV6-6 and TRBJ2-7; maybe TRBD2 (7 bases). The CDR3 length is 13 residues. Between the trimmed V and J ends, which lost 6 bases and 7 bases, there was a span of 16 bases. CDR1 MNHNY and CDR2 SVGAGI come from the germline V gene (reference sequence).

This clonotype has a handful of counts. This chain connects TRBV5-1 to TRBJ1-6, with TRBD1 matching 9 bases. V lost 0 bases, J lost 7 bases, and 2 bases stayed unmatched. The germline V gene encodes CDR1 SGHRS and CDR2 YFSETQ. The CDR3 is made up of 15 amino acids. The CDR3 sequence: CASSLGGTGNSPLHF. In DNA form, the CDR3 reads TGCGCCAGCAGCTTGGGAGGGACAGGGAATTCACCCCTCCACTTT.

This clonotype was counted ten times or more. This rearrangement joins TRBV4-2 to TRBJ2-2; D is uncertain. Trimming took off 6 bases at V and 5 bases at J, with 10 bases between the two ends. The CDR3 length is 13 residues. Germline loops: CDR1 LGHNA, CDR2 YNFKEQ. This CDR3 reads CASSTDLTGELFF. CDR3 bases: TGTGCCAGCAGTACGGACCTGACCGGGGAGCTGTTTTTT.

The genes are TRBV19 and TRBJ1-2, with a tentative D call TRBD1 (6 bases). The CDR3 sequence is 15 residues long. CDR1 LNHDA and CDR2 SQIVND come from the germline V gene (reference sequence). The germline V and J ends were trimmed by 5 bases and 8 bases, with 21 bases remaining between them. This CDR3 reads CASSEARRVRGGYTF. CDR3 nucleotides: TGTGCCAGTAGTGAGGCGAGACGCGTCAGGGGCGGCTACACCTTC.

This clonotype was recorded at least ten times. The chain combines TRBV11-1 with TRBJ2-7, with D unclear. Germline V gene lookup returns CDR1 SGHAT and CDR2 FQDESV (reference sequence). Trimming pared 5 bases from V and 7 bases from J, leaving 15 bases between. The CDR3 sequence is 13 residues long. The CDR3 DNA sequence: TGTGCCAGCAGCCCTCATGAGGTCGGGGAGCAGTACTTC. Amino acid sequence: CASSPHEVGEQYF.

This clonotype was recorded many times. The chain carries TRBV5-1 and TRBJ2-2, with a tentative D call TRBD2 (6 bases). The length of the CDR3 is 16 residues. In germline, CDR1 is SGHRS, CDR2 YFSETQ. Trimming took off 5 bases at V and 3 bases at J, with 17 bases between the two ends. CDR3 nucleotides: TGCGCCAGCAGTCCTGGGGGGACGGGCCACACCGGGGAGCTGTTTTTT. This codes for CASSPGGTGHTGELFF. Full variable domain (missing parts from reference TRBV5-1 and TRBJ2-2): KAGVTQTPRYLIKTRGQQVTLSCSPISGHRSVSWYQQTPGQGLQFLFEYFSETQRNKGNFPGRFSGRQFSNSRSEMNVSTLELGDSALYLCASSPGGTGHTGELFFGEGSRLTVL.

The chain has TRBV5-1 and TRBJ2-1; TRBD2 is a possible D gene (6 bases). Germline-derived CDR1 and CDR2 are SGHRS and YFSETQ. V shed 2 bases and J shed 3 bases, with 12 bases lying between them. This CDR3 has 15 residues. This CDR3 is CASSFPGSLYNEQFF. CDR3 DNA sequence: TGCGCCAGCAGCTTTCCCGGGAGTCTCTACAATGAGCAGTTCTTC.